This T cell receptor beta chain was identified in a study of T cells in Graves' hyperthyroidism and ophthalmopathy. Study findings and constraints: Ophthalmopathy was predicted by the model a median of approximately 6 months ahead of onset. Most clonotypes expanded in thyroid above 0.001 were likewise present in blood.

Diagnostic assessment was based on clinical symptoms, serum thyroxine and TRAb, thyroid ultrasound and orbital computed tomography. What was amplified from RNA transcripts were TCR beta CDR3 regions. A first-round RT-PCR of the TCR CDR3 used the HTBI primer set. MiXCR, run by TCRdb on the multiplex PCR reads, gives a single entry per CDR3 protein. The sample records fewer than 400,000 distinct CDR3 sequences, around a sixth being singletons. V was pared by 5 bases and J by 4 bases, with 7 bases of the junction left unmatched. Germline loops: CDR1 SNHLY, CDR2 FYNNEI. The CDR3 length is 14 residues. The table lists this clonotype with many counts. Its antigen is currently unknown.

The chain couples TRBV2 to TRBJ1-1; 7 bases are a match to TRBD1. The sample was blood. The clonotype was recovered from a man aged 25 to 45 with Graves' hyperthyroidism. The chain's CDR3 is CASSTQGSGTEAFF. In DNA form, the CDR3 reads TGTGCCAGCAGTACACAGGGGTCGGGCACTGAAGCTTTCTTT.